The present entry profiles one TCR beta chain with its context. Primers for the PCR totalled 60 Vbeta and 13 Jbeta. Method: immunoSEQ multiplex PCR; TCRdb's copy keeps in-frame clones and lacks some. The sample comprises 200,000 to 250,000 clones, approximately 80% of which are singletons, and over 3.5% rests with the top ten. These data originate in a study of cytomegalovirus exposure and HLA in healthy donors. Material for sequencing was PBMCs. The source is a male donor in good health and CMV-seronegative.

The CDR3 DNA reads TGTGCCAGCAGCCAAGTAGCGGGACGCGAGCAGTTCTTC. Translating gives CASSQVAGREQFF. This chain joins TRBV4-2 and TRBJ2-1, with TRBD2 identical over 8 bases. Germline loops: CDR1 LGHNA, CDR2 YNFKEQ. The CDR3 sequence is 13 residues long. The V gene end was trimmed by 1 base and the J gene end by 10 bases; junction bases not matched to a gene: 3.